A selection of T cell receptor beta chains follows, all from one sample in a study of T cell responses to AZD1222 COVID-19 vaccine. Sequenced by immunoSEQ multiplex PCR; TCRdb stores in-frame clones only, minus some. The table has about 160,000 clones, approximately 92% seen once. This specimen was peripheral blood, taken on day 0 of AZD1222 vaccination. Receptor source: an adult in good health. CDR3s leave out the opening cysteine and the closing phenylalanine or tryptophan. The D gene is left open where the match is weak. The size entry is marked missing in some rows and otherwise reads once, few, many or a size class.

abundance,v_gene,j_gene,d_gene,len,CDR3aa
NA,TRBV7-2,TRBJ1-1,NA,17,ASSLEGRGVILVRTEAF
NA,TRBV7-2,TRBJ1-1,NA,13,ASSLAGTRSAEAF
NA,TRBV9,TRBJ1-2,NA,13,ASSVDPNSDYGYT
NA,TRBV28,TRBJ1-6,NA,14,ASSFFSVSYNSPLH
NA,TRBV27,TRBJ1-2,NA,12,ASSLEGGQGGYT
NA,TRBV5-6,TRBJ2-7,TRBD1,13,ASSSEVQGAHEQY
once,TRBV2,TRBJ1-2,NA,10,ASDVANYGYT
NA,TRBV6-5,TRBJ1-1,NA,11,ASRKGAFTEAF
once,TRBV18,TRBJ2-1,NA,15,ASSPGVSPSSYNEQF
once,TRBV7-9,TRBJ2-1,NA,10,ASSPGLGEQF
NA,TRBV25-1,TRBJ1-5,NA,12,ASSDRQGRQPQH
NA,TRBV3-1/TRBV3-2,TRBJ1-2,TRBD1,14,ASSQNRGRGSYGYT
NA,TRBV6-5,TRBJ1-6,TRBD1,12,ASSEGQSNSPLH
NA,TRBV28,TRBJ1-4,NA,13,ASRRGGARGEKLF
NA,TRBV5-1,TRBJ2-3,NA,12,ASSLDRFPDTQY
NA,TRBV19,TRBJ1-2,NA,12,ASSRRGINYGYT
NA,TRBV5-1,TRBJ1-2,TRBD1,13,ASSRTGGMNYGYT
NA,TRBV7-9,TRBJ2-6,NA,16,ASSLNRGPLSGANVLT
NA,TRBV19,TRBJ1-2,NA,12,ASSMQRGSYGYT
NA,TRBV5-1,TRBJ1-2,TRBD1,13,ASSLEGRGQDGYT
NA,TRBV6-2/TRBV6-3,TRBJ2-7,NA,12,ASSYSREAYEQY
NA,TRBV30,TRBJ2-7,NA,10,AWSVQGYEQY
NA,TRBV21-1,TRBJ1-4,NA,12,ASRPQGSHEKLF
NA,TRBV6-1,TRBJ2-5,NA,13,ASSPPGRGKETQY
NA,TRBV3-1/TRBV3-2,TRBJ2-1,TRBD1,15,ASSQGGPGTGLNEQF
NA,TRBV30,TRBJ2-1,NA,13,AWTRDTNTYNEQF
NA,TRBV19,TRBJ1-5,NA,12,ATETTGLGQPQH
NA,TRBV10-3,TRBJ1-1,NA,10,AIRVGNTEAF
NA,TRBV27,TRBJ2-7,TRBD1,12,ASSFRDRGYEQY
NA,TRBV3-1/TRBV3-2,TRBJ1-4,NA,12,ASSHGRVHEKLF
NA,TRBV19,TRBJ1-1,NA,10,ASSIDGRVAF
NA,TRBV10-3,TRBJ1-1,NA,14,AISGLGGRGNTEAF
NA,TRBV7-8,TRBJ2-7,NA,13,ASSLAALSSYEQY
NA,TRBV7-9,TRBJ1-6,TRBD1,12,ASSLTGVNSPLH
NA,TRBV5-5,TRBJ1-1,NA,11,ASSLREGTEAF
NA,TRBV29-1,TRBJ2-2,TRBD1,12,SVRLDRGTGELF
NA,TRBV5-5,TRBJ1-2,NA,13,ASSLAAGYNYGYT
NA,TRBV24-1,TRBJ2-5,NA,12,ATRGSGLGETQY
NA,TRBV5-1,TRBJ1-4,NA,14,ASSTGTRTTNEKLF
few,TRBV2,TRBJ1-6,NA,7,ASTSPLH
NA,TRBV28,TRBJ1-6,NA,16,ASSSAPGGGAFNSPLH
NA,TRBV6-5,TRBJ1-6,TRBD1,12,ASKRGQGGSPLH
NA,TRBV11-2,TRBJ2-5,TRBD2,13,ASSTALAGQETQY
NA,TRBV2,TRBJ2-1,NA,13,ASSIYQQTWNEQF
NA,TRBV6-5,TRBJ2-7,NA,11,ASKSGISYEQY
NA,TRBV11-2,TRBJ2-3,NA,11,ASSTSGRDTQY
NA,TRBV19,TRBJ1-1,NA,11,ASSIEGGLEAF
NA,TRBV28,TRBJ2-5,TRBD1,14,ASSLIRDSTRDTQY
NA,TRBV6-5,TRBJ1-2,NA,13,ASSFFGEGVQGYT
NA,TRBV5-4,TRBJ2-3,NA,12,ASSSPHVADTQY
NA,TRBV7-6,TRBJ1-6,NA,13,ASSADSSYNSPLH
NA,TRBV7-2,TRBJ2-3,NA,11,ASSVGWAITQY
NA,TRBV30,TRBJ2-7,NA,14,AWKPPGGEKTYEQY
NA,TRBV5-5,TRBJ1-2,TRBD1,13,ASSPSDRAGYGYT